This entry lists 16 T cell receptor beta chains sequenced from one sample in a study of patients and donors after allogeneic stem cell transplantation. Using its own MiXCR run on the RT-PCR reads, TCRdb lists one record per CDR3 protein. The table records 95,000 to 120,000 distinct CDR3 sequences, approximately 40% of them present only once. What was sequenced was blood, either unsorted or a sorted T cell fraction (not recorded which). The receptor set was obtained from a human donor who was either an allogeneic HSCT recipient or a stem cell or donor lymphocyte infusion donor (not recorded which). It is not recorded whose cells these are; they may come from a transplant donor.

This clonotype has just a few counts. The J gene is TRBJ1-6, the V gene TRBV6-5; weak D call: TRBD1 (5 bases). V was clipped by 5 bases and J by 13 bases, with 18 bases between them. The CDR3 has 14 residues. Germline-derived CDR1 and CDR2 are MNHEY and SVGAGI. The CDR3: CASSAGTAYLPLHF. DNA for the CDR3: TGTGCCAGCAGTGCGGGGACGGCGTACCTGCCCCTCCACTTT.

This clonotype was seen repeatedly, ten times or more. V gene TRBV11-2 combines with J gene TRBJ1-4, with D possibly matching TRBD1 (6 bases). V lost 2 bases and J lost 0, with 10 bases in between. This CDR3 has 16 amino acids. CDR1 and CDR2 from the germline V gene are SGHAT and FQNNGV. CDR3 region: CASSLQGQTTNEKLFF. DNA for the CDR3: TGTGCCAGCAGCTTACAAGGACAGACAACTAATGAAAAACTGTTTTTT.

J is TRBJ1-5 and V is TRBV6-2 or TRBV6-3; D perhaps matches TRBD1 (6 bases). Germline lookup yields CDR1 MNHEY and CDR2 SVGEGT. This CDR3 spans 16 amino acids. The ends were cut back, 0 bases at V and 6 bases at J, with 15 bases in the middle. In DNA form, the CDR3 reads TGTGCCAGCAGTTACTCGAGAGCAGGGGTGGGTCAGCCCCAGCATTTT. Amino acids: CASSYSRAGVGQPQHF.

The rearrangement joins TRBV5-1 to TRBJ2-1; 10 bases agree with TRBD2. The junction had 6 bases not matched to a gene; V was cut back by 0 bases and J by 6 bases. Germline CDR1 SGHRS, CDR2 YFSETQ. CDR3 length: 16 residues. The CDR3 loop is CASSLALAGVPNEQFF. The CDR3 region has the DNA TGCGCCAGCAGCTTGGCGCTAGCGGGAGTCCCCAATGAGCAGTTCTTC. The full variable domain, its missing parts supplied by reference TRBV5-1 and TRBJ2-1, is KAGVTQTPRYLIKTRGQQVTLSCSPISGHRSVSWYQQTPGQGLQFLFEYFSETQRNKGNFPGRFSGRQFSNSRSEMNVSTLELGDSALYLCASSLALAGVPNEQFFGPGTRLTVL.

This clonotype was recorded only once. The chain has TRBV2 and TRBJ2-7; D remains ambiguous. CDR1 is SNHLY and CDR2 is FYNNEI in the germline V gene. The CDR3 has 12 amino acids. Trimming pared 5 bases from V and 3 bases from J, leaving 8 bases between. The CDR3 protein is CASSLNGYEQYF. The DNA of the CDR3 is TGTGCCAGCAGTCTTAACGGCTACGAGCAGTACTTC.

This clonotype was picked up a small number of times. The chain links TRBV3-1 to TRBJ1-1; the D is unclear. The CDR3 is 13 residues long. Per germline, CDR1 LGHDT and CDR2 YNNKEL (reference sequence). Trimming removed 2 bases from V and 4 bases from J, with 8 bases in between. The CDR3 DNA is TGTGCCAGCAGCCAATCGGAAGGCACTGAAGCTTTCTTT. The encoded protein is CASSQSEGTEAFF.

This clonotype was seen a few times. The chain is built from TRBV4-3 and TRBJ2-1; 8 bases match TRBD2. Germline V gene lookup returns CDR1 LGHNA and CDR2 YSLEER. This CDR3 is built from 18 residues. Trimming cost V 4 bases and J 4 bases; bases outside gene matches: 15. This CDR3 is CASSPGPRGGRPYNEQFF. The DNA of the CDR3 is TGCGCCAGCAGCCCCGGCCCTCGGGGCGGGAGGCCTTACAATGAGCAGTTCTTC.

V and J are TRBV7-2 and TRBJ2-5; D is unclear. The CDR3 runs to 14 residues. Germline CDR1 is SGHTA and CDR2 is FQGNSA. V was shortened by 2 bases and J by 4 bases, with 11 bases between the two germline ends. CDR3 residues: CASSLMGIGETQYF. CDR3 bases: TGTGCCAGCAGCTTAATGGGGATAGGAGAGACCCAGTACTTC.

The gene calls are TRBV28 and TRBJ2-7; 10 positions match TRBD1. Trimming took 8 bases from V and 2 from J; bases not matched to a gene: 18. The CDR3 runs to 18 residues. The germline CDR1 and CDR2 sequences are MDHEN and SYDVKM. The CDR3 region has the DNA TGTGCCAGCGAGCCGGGACAGGGGTTAGGGACTCCAACCTACGAGCAGTACTTC. Translation gives CASEPGQGLGTPTYEQYF.

This chain connects TRBV9 to TRBJ2-5, with D possibly TRBD1 on 6 matching bases. Germline V gives CDR1 SGDLS, CDR2 YYNGEE. V gave up 3 bases and J gave up 5 bases, with 20 bases separating them. The length of the CDR3 is 16 residues. CDR3 amino acids: CASSEDSSKGLETQYF. CDR3 bases: TGTGCCAGCAGCGAGGACAGTTCGAAGGGTCTGGAGACCCAGTACTTC.

The chain joins TRBV18 to TRBJ1-1; no clear D. V was trimmed by 2 bases and J by 0 bases, leaving 13 bases between them. From germline, CDR1 is KGHSH and CDR2 LQKENI. This CDR3 comprises 16 residues. This chain's CDR3 is CASSPINNRMNTEAFF. CDR3 DNA: TGTGCCAGCTCACCAATAAACAACCGTATGAACACTGAAGCTTTCTTT.

This clonotype was seen more than once but under ten times. This chain links TRBV27 with TRBJ2-5; D is possibly TRBD1 or TRBD2 (6 bases each). Germline values: CDR1 MNHEY, CDR2 SMNVEV (reference sequence). V was cut by 3 bases and J by 5 bases, with 10 bases left in between. This CDR3 spans 13 amino acids. This chain's CDR3 is CASSFRGRETQYF. DNA for the CDR3: TGTGCCAGCAGTTTCCGGGGGCGGGAGACCCAGTACTTC.

This clonotype turned up a few times. The chain couples TRBV19 to TRBJ1-1, with TRBD1 as a possible D gene (5 bases). The germline V gene has CDR1 LNHDA and CDR2 SQIVND (reference sequence). The CDR3 covers 13 residues. The V and J ends lost 7 bases and 4 bases respectively, with 13 bases between them. The CDR3 region is CASTDTRGTEAFF. In DNA form, the CDR3 reads TGTGCCAGTACTGATACAAGGGGCACTGAAGCTTTCTTT. The full variable domain, rest sourced from reference TRBV19 and TRBJ1-1, is DGGITQSPKYLFRKEGQNVTLSCEQNLNHDAMYWYRQDPGQGLRLIYYSQIVNDFQKGDIAEGYSVSREKKESFPLTVTSAQKNPTAFYLCASTDTRGTEAFFGQGTRLTVV.

The rearrangement uses TRBV20-1 and TRBJ2-7; D gene ambiguous. The CDR3 is 11 residues long. CDR1 is DFQATT, CDR2 SNEGSKA, per germline (reference sequence). The CDR3 reads CSTRLPGEQYF. The CDR3 coding sequence is TGCAGCACACGGCTCCCTGGGGAGCAGTACTTC.

There are a few counts of this clonotype. The chain joins TRBV28 to TRBJ2-3; 10 bases align to TRBD2. J was trimmed by 4 bases and V by 3 bases; bases with no gene match: 16. This CDR3 is built from 19 residues. Germline assignment: CDR1 MDHEN and CDR2 SYDVKM. Here the CDR3 reads CASSFPPREREGRADTQYF. As DNA, the CDR3 is TGTGCCAGCAGTTTTCCCCCCAGAGAGCGGGAGGGGCGGGCAGATACGCAGTATTTT.

This clonotype has more than one count but fewer than ten. This chain's CDR3 is CSARSRPVNEKLFF. The CDR3 DNA is TGCAGTGCTAGAAGCCGGCCGGTGAATGAAAAACTGTTTTTT. The rearrangement uses TRBV20-1 and TRBJ1-4; no clear D gene. Germline-derived CDR1 and CDR2 are DFQATT and SNEGSKA (reference sequence). The CDR3 consists of 14 residues. Trimming took off 2 bases at V and 5 bases at J, with 12 bases between the two ends.